Presented here are 10 T cell receptor beta chains from one specimen sequenced in a study of Graves' ophthalmopathy and Graves' hyperthyroidism. Beta-chain TCR CDR3 regions were amplified from RNA transcripts. HTBI primers were used in a first-round RT-PCR, which preceded a second-round multiplex PCR. MiXCR was run by TCRdb on the multiplex PCR reads, yielding one entry per CDR3 protein. The sample lists fewer than 600,000 distinct CDR3 sequences, 13% to 15% occurring once. Input material: blood. These receptors were taken from a woman in her 30s with Graves' ophthalmopathy.

This clonotype was detected ten times or more. The V gene is TRBV6-1, the J gene TRBJ2-5, with TRBD1 matching over 9 bases. CDR3 length: 14 residues. The V and J ends lost 2 bases and 5 bases, in that order; junction bases with no gene match: 3. CDR1 is MNHNS and CDR2 is SASEGT in the germline V gene. The CDR3 loop reads CASSENRGQETQYF. In DNA form, the CDR3 reads TGTGCCAGCAGTGAAAACAGGGGGCAGGAGACCCAGTACTTC.

This clonotype was seen ten or more times. A much larger clone differs by one base, so this may be a read error. This rearrangement joins TRBV6-1 to TRBJ2-7; no clear D gene. This CDR3 has 12 amino acids. Trimming took off 8 bases at V and 1 base at J, with 9 bases between the two ends. In germline, CDR1 is MNHNS, CDR2 SASEGT. CDR3 in DNA: TGTGCCAGCGTCGAAGGGTCCTACGAGCAGTACTTC. Residues: CASVEGSYEQYF.

The V call is TRBV28, the J call TRBJ1-5; maybe TRBD1 (5 bases). This CDR3 is 16 amino acids long. Per germline, CDR1 MDHEN and CDR2 SYDVKM. V lost 5 bases and J lost 3, with 17 bases in between. The CDR3 protein is CASSEEGPGDNQPQHF. The CDR3 DNA sequence: TGTGCCAGCAGTGAGGAGGGGCCGGGGGACAATCAGCCCCAGCATTTT.

This clonotype was observed a few times. The chain couples TRBV6-5 to TRBJ2-5, with D perhaps matching TRBD1 (6 bases). Germline V gives CDR1 MNHEY, CDR2 SVGAGI. This CDR3 contains 16 residues. The V end lost 2 bases, the J end lost 7 bases, and 20 bases lay between the germline ends. CDR3 DNA sequence: TGTGCCAGCAGTTACCCACTGAGGACAGCCCCGGGGACCCAGTACTTC. Protein: CASSYPLRTAPGTQYF.

This clonotype came up many times. V usage is TRBV6-2 or TRBV6-3 and J usage is TRBJ2-7; the D gene could be TRBD1 or TRBD2 (5 bases each). Germline V gives CDR1 MNHEY, CDR2 SVGEGT. V was shortened by 8 bases and J by 4 bases, with 15 bases between the two germline ends. The CDR3 length is 13 residues. Written as DNA, the CDR3 is TGTGCCAGCCACGGGGCTCCTCGGTACGAGCAGTACTTC. Amino acid sequence: CASHGAPRYEQYF.

The chain employs TRBV27 and TRBJ2-7; a weak D match, TRBD1 (5 bases). Trimming pared 6 bases from V and 6 bases from J, leaving 21 bases between. The CDR3 consists of 15 residues. Germline assignment: CDR1 MNHEY and CDR2 SMNVEV (reference sequence). CDR3 nucleotide sequence: TGTGCCAGCAGCACAACAGGTCTCCCGAGGAGCGAGCAGTACTTC. Protein product: CASSTTGLPRSEQYF.

In this sample, this clonotype turned up a few times. V and J are TRBV2 and TRBJ2-7; TRBD1 matches at 9 bases. Trimming cost V 8 bases and J 5 bases; bases outside gene matches: 13. The CDR3 has 15 residues. Germline loops: CDR1 SNHLY, CDR2 FYNNEI. The CDR3 DNA is TGTGCCAGCCAACTCCAACAGGGGGCGTTTAACGAGCAGTACTTC. Protein sequence: CASQLQQGAFNEQYF.

In this sample, this clonotype turned up many times. The rearrangement links TRBV5-1 to TRBJ1-1; D is unclear. CDR3 size: 15 residues. The germline gives CDR1 SGHRS, CDR2 YFSETQ. With 4 bases removed from V and 8 bases from J, the gap between germline ends came to 21 bases. CDR3 protein: CASSGLAPTAEEAFF. The CDR3 DNA sequence: TGCGCCAGCAGCGGACTTGCACCCACGGCTGAAGAAGCTTTCTTT.

This clonotype was recorded many times. The chain recombines TRBV20-1 with TRBJ2-7; the D gene could be TRBD1 or TRBD2 (5 bases each). V was clipped by 6 bases and J by 6 bases, with 18 bases between them. Germline CDR1 and CDR2: DFQATT and SNEGSKA (reference sequence). The CDR3 length is 13 residues. CDR3: CSAARDQTSEQYF. CDR3 nucleotide sequence: TGCAGTGCGGCCCGGGACCAAACCTCCGAGCAGTACTTC.

The V call is TRBV28, the J call TRBJ2-2; D not certain. Germline CDR1 is MDHEN and CDR2 is SYDVKM. The CDR3 is made up of 18 amino acids. V lost 1 base and J 8 bases, leaving 23 bases between the germline ends. CDR3 sequence (DNA): TGTGCCAGCAGTTTATATTCTATGGTCCGGATCCCATCTGGGGAGCTGTTTTTT. Its protein is CASSLYSMVRIPSGELFF.